The 31 T cell receptor beta chains reported below all come from one sample, sequenced in a study of blood T cells in healthy people across ages. PCR was performed a second time for roughly 7 to 12 cycles using a sample-barcoded 5' primer and a J-beta primer mix. TCRdb ran MiXCR on the 5' RACE reads and lists one entry per CDR3 protein. Here the sample spans 1,300,000 or so distinct CDR3 sequences, around 59% being singletons. The sample consisted of blood. The receptors here all came from a man younger than 35 in good health.

The gene calls are TRBV6-1 and TRBJ2-7, with D maybe TRBD1 (6 bases). The ends were cut back, 2 bases at V and 3 bases at J, with 17 bases in the middle. CDR1 MNHNS and CDR2 SASEGT come from the germline V gene. This CDR3 contains 16 residues. The CDR3 region is CASSEQGQGQVYEQYF. As DNA, the CDR3 is TGTGCCAGCAGTGAACAGGGGCAGGGGCAGGTCTACGAGCAGTACTTC.

This chain connects TRBV4-3 to TRBJ2-5; D is uncertain. Germline V gives CDR1 LGHNA, CDR2 YSLEER. The germline V and J ends were trimmed by 4 bases and 7 bases, with 13 bases remaining between them. The length of the CDR3 is 13 residues. The CDR3 region is CASSPLLLGTQYF. CDR3 bases: TGCGCCAGCAGCCCCCTTCTCCTGGGGACCCAGTACTTC.

The chain combines TRBV20-1 with TRBJ1-2; D not certain. V lost 6 bases and J lost 5, with 13 bases in between. Looked up from germline, CDR1 is DFQATT and CDR2 is SNEGSKA (reference sequence). CDR3 size: 12 residues. The CDR3 sequence: CSALMSSYGYTF. The CDR3 DNA sequence: TGCAGTGCGCTGATGAGCTCTTATGGCTACACCTTC.

The chain combines TRBV18 with TRBJ1-1; the D is unclear. Germline loops: CDR1 KGHSH, CDR2 LQKENI. This CDR3 region has 15 residues. V lost 4 bases and J lost 8, with 20 bases in between. The CDR3 protein is CASSLLTTEVQEAFF. In DNA, the CDR3 is TGTGCCAGCTCACTCTTAACTACAGAGGTACAAGAAGCTTTCTTT.

V is TRBV7-2 and J is TRBJ1-3; D gene uncertain. The CDR3 contains 16 residues. V gave up 1 base and J gave up 0 bases, with 10 bases separating them. The germline V gene has CDR1 SGHTA and CDR2 FQGNSA. In DNA form, the CDR3 reads TGTGCCAGCAGCTTAGTTGGCAGGAACTCTGGAAACACCATATATTTT. This gives the protein CASSLVGRNSGNTIYF.

This chain connects TRBV5-6 to TRBJ2-7, with unresolved D. V shed 4 bases and J shed 7 bases, with 12 bases lying between them. Germline V gives CDR1 SGHDT, CDR2 YYEEEE. The CDR3 is made up of 12 amino acids. In nucleotides, the CDR3 is TGTGCCAGCAGCCGCGGAGATAAGGAGCAGTACTTC. The encoded protein is CASSRGDKEQYF.

J is TRBJ2-4 and V is TRBV11-2; D call uncertain. Judging by the DNA end, TRBJ2-7 fits better; the J call may be wrong. The germline V gene encodes CDR1 SGHAT and CDR2 FQNNGV. CDR3 size: 14 residues. The CDR3 reads CASSLVSFGDEQYF. CDR3 DNA sequence: TGTGCCAGCAGCTTAGTCTCCTTTGGGGACGAGCAGTACTTC.

This chain uses TRBV15 with TRBJ1-2, with 8 bases matching TRBD1. V shed 0 bases, J shed 4 bases, and the junction held 10 bases outside the gene matches. CDR1 LNHNV and CDR2 YYDKDF come from the germline V gene (reference sequence). The CDR3 is 17 residues long. The CDR3 DNA reads TGTGCCACCAGCAGAGATCGAGACAGGGGAGGCCTCTATGGCTACACCTTC. Its protein is CATSRDRDRGGLYGYTF.

The V and J genes are TRBV5-1 and TRBJ1-4; 7 bases line up with TRBD1. Germline CDR1 is SGHRS and CDR2 is YFSETQ. The CDR3 has 15 residues. Trimming took 2 bases from V and 2 from J; bases not matched to a gene: 3. CDR3 nucleotides: TGCGCCAGCAGCTTAACAGGGGTCACTAATGAAAAACTGTTTTTT. Protein: CASSLTGVTNEKLFF.

This chain connects TRBV4-3 to TRBJ2-7; D possibly corresponds to TRBD2 (5 bases). With 0 bases removed from V and 6 bases from J, the gap between germline ends came to 9 bases. There are 13 residues in the CDR3. Looked up from germline, CDR1 is LGHNA and CDR2 is YSLEER. CDR3 protein: CASSQESAGEQYF. The CDR3 DNA reads as TGCGCCAGCAGCCAAGAGTCTGCGGGCGAGCAGTACTTC.

This chain connects TRBV4-3 to TRBJ2-1, with D tentatively TRBD1 or TRBD2 (6 bases each). V lost 0 bases to trimming and J lost 9 bases, with 18 bases between them. The V gene's germline CDR1 is LGHNA and CDR2 YSLEER. CDR3 length: 16 amino acids. For the CDR3, the DNA is TGCGCCAGCAGCCAAGAAGGGAGGACCGTAGGGGGTGAGCAGTTCTTC. Translation gives CASSQEGRTVGGEQFF.

V and J are TRBV21-1 and TRBJ2-5; the table gives TRBD2 as D, unverified against the DNA. TRBV21-1 is labeled a pseudogene. This CDR3 has 16 residues. This chain's CDR3 is CASSKVGERREETQYF. The CDR3, as DNA: TGTGCCAGCAGCAAAGTTGGGGAGCGGAGAGAAGAGACCCAGTACTTC.

The chain is built from TRBV20-1 and TRBJ2-7; TRBD2 matches 7 bases. Per germline, CDR1 DFQATT and CDR2 SNEGSKA (reference sequence). Trimming removed 1 base from V and 2 bases from J; junction bases left unmatched: 11. CDR3 size: 16 residues. In nucleotides, the CDR3 is TGCAGTGCTAGAGCACATATAGCGGGCTCCCCCTACGAGCAGTACTTC. Its translation: CSARAHIAGSPYEQYF.

V and J are TRBV4-3 and TRBJ2-4, with 11 bases lining up with TRBD1. The CDR3 loop spans 17 amino acids. Unmatched junction bases numbered 14, after V lost 4 bases and J lost 9 bases. CDR1 and CDR2 (germline): LGHNA, YSLEER. As DNA, the CDR3 is TGCGCCAGCAGCCCCATGCTCGGACAGGGGGCTGGTAGCATTCAGTACTTC. It yields the protein CASSPMLGQGAGSIQYF.

The genes are TRBV20-1 and TRBJ2-1; the D gene is possibly TRBD1 (5 bases). Germline V gene sequence: CDR1 DFQATT, CDR2 SNEGSKA (reference sequence). The ends were cut back, 0 bases at V and 4 bases at J, with 13 bases in the middle. The CDR3 covers 15 residues. The CDR3 bases are TGCAGTGCTAGAGAGTCAGGGCAATTATACAATGAGCAGTTCTTC. This translates into CSARESGQLYNEQFF.

The chain uses TRBV28 and TRBJ1-6; unclear D gene. Deletions cut 6 bases from V and 10 bases from J, with 13 bases between. The CDR3 contains 13 residues. The V gene's germline CDR1 is MDHEN and CDR2 SYDVKM. The CDR3 DNA is TGTGCCAGCAGCATCCCATGGGCGTCACCCCTCCACTTT. Its translation: CASSIPWASPLHF.

The chain uses TRBV6-5 and TRBJ2-5; D remains ambiguous. Trimming removed 0 bases from V and 5 bases from J, with 13 bases in between. The CDR3 consists of 15 residues. Germline loops: CDR1 MNHEY, CDR2 SVGAGI. In nucleotides, the CDR3 is TGTGCCAGCAGTTACTCGACGACCCGCTGGGAGACCCAGTACTTC. Residues: CASSYSTTRWETQYF.

This clonotype was seen a handful of times. The chain recombines TRBV25-1 with TRBJ2-1, with D hard to call. The V and J ends lost 1 base and 1 base respectively, with 11 bases between them. Germline CDR1 is MGHDK and CDR2 is SYGVNS. The CDR3 contains 16 residues. CDR3 sequence (DNA): TGTGCCAGCAGTGAATTAGGAATTGGGTCCTACAATGAGCAGTTCTTC. Translation: CASSELGIGSYNEQFF.

The V gene is TRBV11-2, the J gene TRBJ2-7; D may be TRBD1 or TRBD2 (5 bases each). With the DNA end fitting TRBJ2-5 better, the J assignment may be wrong. CDR3 size: 15 residues. Germline CDR1 SGHAT, CDR2 FQNNGV. CDR3: CASSLRGAGMETQYF. CDR3 nucleotide sequence: TGTGCCAGCAGCTTACGAGGGGCCGGCATGGAGACCCAGTACTTC.

This chain joins TRBV7-8 and TRBJ2-2; 11 positions agree with TRBD2. CDR3 length: 17 residues. In germline, CDR1 is SGHVS, CDR2 FQNEAQ. V was clipped by 2 bases and J by 7 bases; unmatched bases: 9. The chain's CDR3 is CASSLIVTSGIGGELFF. DNA for the CDR3: TGTGCCAGCAGCTTAATTGTGACTAGCGGGATAGGCGGGGAGCTGTTTTTT. The full variable domain, rest sourced from reference TRBV7-8 and TRBJ2-2, is GAGVSQSPRYKVAKRGQDVALRCDPISGHVSLFWYQQALGQGPEFLTYFQNEAQLDKSGLPSDRFFAERPEGSVSTLKIQRTQQEDSAVYLCASSLIVTSGIGGELFFGEGSRLTVL.

This clonotype was detected only a few times. The chain couples TRBV7-6 to TRBJ2-7; tentatively, D is TRBD2 (6 bases). The CDR3 loop spans 15 amino acids. V lost 1 base, J lost 6 bases, and 16 bases lay in between. Per the germline V gene, CDR1 is SGHVS and CDR2 is FNYEAQ. CDR3 in amino acids: CASSLVLAGRGEQYF. CDR3 DNA sequence: TGTGCCAGCAGCTTAGTACTGGCGGGAAGGGGCGAGCAGTACTTC.

This clonotype was observed a handful of times. This chain connects TRBV27 to TRBJ1-2; D uncertain. Trimming cost V 3 bases and J 2 bases, with 10 bases left between them. This CDR3 is built from 14 residues. The germline V gene encodes CDR1 MNHEY and CDR2 SMNVEV (reference sequence). The CDR3 DNA reads TGTGCCAGCAGTTTTCGGGGTGGAAACTATGGCTACACCTTC. It codes for CASSFRGGNYGYTF.

This clonotype was picked up many times. This chain joins TRBV4-1 and TRBJ1-1, with 9 bases fitting TRBD1. Looked up from germline, CDR1 is MGHRA and CDR2 is YSYEKL. V lost 4 bases, J lost 3 bases, and 3 bases stayed unmatched. This CDR3 contains 14 residues. The CDR3 bases are TGCGCCAGCAGCCGAAGACAGGGGGACACTGAAGCTTTCTTT. Protein product: CASSRRQGDTEAFF.

This clonotype was seen more than once but under ten times. The rearrangement links TRBV29-1 to TRBJ2-5; 7 bases fit TRBD1. The trim removed 4 bases at V and 11 bases at J, leaving 4 bases unmatched. This CDR3 has 10 residues. The germline V gene has CDR1 SQVTM and CDR2 ANQGSEA. CDR3 residues: CSVATGEQYF. CDR3 bases: TGCAGCGTTGCCACAGGGGAGCAGTACTTC.

This clonotype was picked up a small number of times. The gene calls are TRBV7-9 and TRBJ2-6, with D perhaps given as TRBD1 or TRBD2 (5 bases each). The CDR3 contains 18 residues. CDR1 and CDR2 (germline): SEHNR, FQNEAQ (reference sequence). The V end lost 2 bases, the J end lost 0 bases, and 14 bases lay between the germline ends. The CDR3 bases are TGTGCCAGCAGCTTAAGAGGGGATAGGCTCTCTGGGGCCAACGTCCTGACTTTC. Amino acid sequence: CASSLRGDRLSGANVLTF.

The CDR3 nucleotides read TGTGCCAGCAGCGGCTCAGGGGGGGGAGCTTTCTTT. It is translated as CASSGSGGGAFF. The V and J genes are TRBV9 and TRBJ1-1, with 7 bases lining up with TRBD1. The trim removed 3 bases at V and 10 bases at J, leaving 6 bases unmatched. The CDR3 is made up of 12 amino acids. The germline V gene encodes CDR1 SGDLS and CDR2 YYNGEE.

J is TRBJ1-1 and V is TRBV7-9; maybe TRBD1 (5 bases). Looked up from germline, CDR1 is SEHNR and CDR2 is FQNEAQ (reference sequence). The CDR3 is made up of 14 amino acids. Trimming cost V 0 bases and J 7 bases, with 12 bases left between them. CDR3 region: CASSLANRDREAFF. The CDR3 DNA is TGTGCCAGCAGCTTAGCGAACCGGGACCGTGAAGCTTTCTTT.

The chain combines TRBV27 with TRBJ2-4, with D tentatively TRBD1 (5 bases). The end of the DNA aligns better with TRBJ2-7, so the J call may be wrong. The CDR3 spans 14 residues. Germline lookup yields CDR1 MNHEY and CDR2 SMNVEV (reference sequence). The CDR3 loop is CASSLGANFHEQYF. The DNA for the CDR3 is TGTGCCAGCAGCCTAGGGGCCAATTTTCACGAGCAGTACTTC.

The chain is built from TRBV7-9 and TRBJ2-3, with D perhaps assigned TRBD1 or TRBD2 (7 bases each). Trimming cost V 5 bases and J 6 bases, with 18 bases left between them. The CDR3 spans 15 residues. Germline V CDR1 and CDR2: SEHNR, FQNEAQ (reference sequence). The CDR3 bases are TGTGCCAGCAGCCCCCCGACAGGGAGGGTGGATACGCAGTATTTT. It yields the protein CASSPPTGRVDTQYF.

This chain uses TRBV2 with TRBJ2-3; 10 bases agree with TRBD2. V was clipped by 8 bases and J by 6 bases; unmatched bases: 11. Germline V gene data show CDR1 as SNHLY and CDR2 as FYNNEI. The CDR3 runs 15 residues. The CDR3 coding sequence is TGTGCCAGCGGGGCTAGCGGGAGTCTTGCGGATACGCAGTATTTT. Its translation is CASGASGSLADTQYF. Combining the CDR3 with reference TRBV2 and TRBJ2-3 gives the whole variable domain EPEVTQTPSHQVTQMGQEVILRCVPISNHLYFYWYRQILGQKVEFLVSFYNNEISEKSEIFDDQFSVERPDGSNFTLKIRSTKLEDSAMYFCASGASGSLADTQYFGPGTRLTVL.

The chain recombines TRBV7-8 with TRBJ2-6; D remains ambiguous. Germline assignment: CDR1 SGHVS and CDR2 FQNEAQ. The V end lost 5 bases, the J end lost 2 bases, and 7 bases lay between the germline ends. The CDR3 is 14 residues long. The CDR3 region has the DNA TGTGCCAGCAGCCCTGGAACTGGGGCCAACGTCCTGACTTTC. Translation: CASSPGTGANVLTF.